Listed below are T cell receptor beta chains from one sample, sequenced in a study of neurological immune-mediated disorders. TCRdb ran MiXCR on the 5' RACE reads and lists one entry per CDR3 protein. The table records roughly 100,000 distinct CDR3 sequences, under 4.5% of them present only once. The material sequenced was PBMCs. The source of these receptors is a woman aged 45-65 years with multiple sclerosis. Each CDR3 is given with its conserved first and last residue. The D gene is left open where the match is weak. Where a row states a size, it is once, few, many or the class of an expanded clone; other rows omit it.

d_gene: .
j_gene: TRBJ1-3
v_gene: TRBV7-6
abundance: many
CDR3nt: TGTGCCAGCAGCTTAGCGACAGGTTCCGGAAACACCATATATTTT
CDR3aa: CASSLATGSGNTIYF

d_gene: .
j_gene: TRBJ1-2
v_gene: TRBV27
abundance: many
CDR3nt: TGTGCCAGCAGTCCGACCCAGTCCTACTATGGCTACACCTTC
CDR3aa: CASSPTQSYYGYTF

d_gene: .
j_gene: TRBJ1-2
v_gene: TRBV5-1
abundance: many
CDR3nt: TGCGCCAGCAGCTTGGACCCGGGGGCGGGGTACTATGGCTACACCTTC
CDR3aa: CASSLDPGAGYYGYTF

d_gene: .
j_gene: TRBJ2-7
v_gene: TRBV20-1
abundance: few
CDR3nt: TGCAGTGCTAGTCGGCCCGGGGGAACCTACGAGCAGTACTTC
CDR3aa: CSASRPGGTYEQYF

d_gene: TRBD1
j_gene: TRBJ1-2
v_gene: TRBV7-2
abundance: .
CDR3nt: TGTGCCAGCAGCCACACATCATTTACAGGGGACGGCTACACCTTC
CDR3aa: CASSHTSFTGDGYTF

d_gene: .
j_gene: TRBJ2-7
v_gene: TRBV5-1
abundance: many
CDR3nt: TGCGCCAGCAGCGACGGCCCGAGGGACGAGCAGTACTTC
CDR3aa: CASSDGPRDEQYF

d_gene: .
j_gene: TRBJ2-7
v_gene: TRBV4-3
abundance: many
CDR3nt: TGCGCCAGCAGCCAAGAAACTGGTTGGATAGGACTCTCCTACGAGCAGTACTTC
CDR3aa: CASSQETGWIGLSYEQYF

d_gene: TRBD1
j_gene: TRBJ2-1
v_gene: TRBV6-6
abundance: many
CDR3nt: TGTGCCAGCAGGGGGACAGACAATGAGCAGTTCTTC
CDR3aa: CASRGTDNEQFF

d_gene: .
j_gene: TRBJ1-5
v_gene: TRBV20-1
abundance: many
CDR3nt: TGCAGTGCTAGAGTTGGGGGTTACTCCAATCAGCCCCAGCATTTT
CDR3aa: CSARVGGYSNQPQHF

d_gene: .
j_gene: TRBJ1-4
v_gene: TRBV5-6
abundance: few
CDR3nt: TGTGCCAGCAGCTACGCGGGAAAGGGTAATGAAAAACTGTTTTTT
CDR3aa: CASSYAGKGNEKLFF

d_gene: .
j_gene: TRBJ1-1
v_gene: TRBV15
abundance: many
CDR3nt: TGTGCCACCGGGCGGGGGGCCGGGGACACTGAAGCTTTCTTT
CDR3aa: CATGRGAGDTEAFF

d_gene: .
j_gene: TRBJ2-3
v_gene: TRBV12-3/TRBV12-4
abundance: many
CDR3nt: TGTGCCAGCAGGGGTGTACTAGATACGCAGTATTTT
CDR3aa: CASRGVLDTQYF

d_gene: .
j_gene: TRBJ1-5
v_gene: TRBV7-6
abundance: many
CDR3nt: TGTGCCAGCAGCTTACGGGATGGGGGGTACAATCAGCCCCAGCATTTT
CDR3aa: CASSLRDGGYNQPQHF

d_gene: .
j_gene: TRBJ1-6
v_gene: TRBV7-2
abundance: many
CDR3nt: TGTGCCAGCAGCTTAGTCGGGGGTTCACCCCTCCACTTT
CDR3aa: CASSLVGGSPLHF

d_gene: TRBD1
j_gene: TRBJ2-7
v_gene: TRBV20-1
abundance: many
CDR3nt: TGCAGTGCTAACCGGGACAGGGCTAGCGAGCAGTACTTC
CDR3aa: CSANRDRASEQYF

d_gene: .
j_gene: TRBJ1-5
v_gene: TRBV18
abundance: few
CDR3nt: TGTGCCAGCACGCCGGGACAAAACAATCAGCCCCAGCATTTT
CDR3aa: CASTPGQNNQPQHF

d_gene: .
j_gene: TRBJ1-1
v_gene: TRBV5-1
abundance: many
CDR3nt: TGCGCCAGCAGCTACCTCATCGATGAAGCTTTCTTT
CDR3aa: CASSYLIDEAFF

d_gene: .
j_gene: TRBJ1-2
v_gene: TRBV14
abundance: few
CDR3nt: TGTGCCAGCAGCCAAGATGTAGACGGCCGAAGGGATGGCTACACCTTC
CDR3aa: CASSQDVDGRRDGYTF

d_gene: .
j_gene: TRBJ1-1
v_gene: TRBV20-1
abundance: many
CDR3nt: TGCAGTGCTAGAGACGCGGGGGGCGCAAAGAACACTGAAGCTTTCTTT
CDR3aa: CSARDAGGAKNTEAFF

d_gene: .
j_gene: TRBJ2-4
v_gene: TRBV4-2
abundance: few
CDR3nt: TGTGCCAGCAGCCAAGATCCTATAGGGGGAAACATTCAGTACTTC
CDR3aa: CASSQDPIGGNIQYF

d_gene: TRBD1
j_gene: TRBJ2-4
v_gene: TRBV7-2
abundance: many
CDR3nt: TGTGCCAGCAGCTCCAGGACAGGGCTGCAAAACATTCAGTACTTC
CDR3aa: CASSSRTGLQNIQYF

d_gene: TRBD1
j_gene: TRBJ1-2
v_gene: TRBV10-3
abundance: many
CDR3nt: TGTGCCATCAGTGAGTCTCAAACAGGGGGCAACGGCTACACCTTC
CDR3aa: CAISESQTGGNGYTF

d_gene: .
j_gene: TRBJ1-2
v_gene: TRBV20-1
abundance: many
CDR3nt: TGCAGTGCTAGAAGAGGGAACTATGGCTACACCTTC
CDR3aa: CSARRGNYGYTF

d_gene: .
j_gene: TRBJ2-7
v_gene: TRBV27
abundance: few
CDR3nt: TGTGCCAGCAGTTCAAGGGCCGAGCAGTACTTC
CDR3aa: CASSSRAEQYF

d_gene: TRBD1
j_gene: TRBJ1-4
v_gene: TRBV10-2
abundance: few
CDR3nt: TGCGCCAGAGACAGGGGGCGCGATGAAAAACTGTTTTTT
CDR3aa: CARDRGRDEKLFF

d_gene: .
j_gene: TRBJ2-3
v_gene: TRBV5-6
abundance: many
CDR3nt: TGTGCCAGCAGCTTGACCCTCTACCGCACAGATACGCAGTATTTT
CDR3aa: CASSLTLYRTDTQYF

d_gene: TRBD1
j_gene: TRBJ2-3
v_gene: TRBV7-9
abundance: many
CDR3nt: TGTGCCCTGAGGTTCGGGACAGGGGGCACAGATACGCAGTATTTT
CDR3aa: CALRFGTGGTDTQYF

d_gene: .
j_gene: TRBJ1-2
v_gene: TRBV4-1
abundance: many
CDR3nt: TGCGCCAGCAGCTTGGACTTGGGGGCCTATGGCTACACCTTC
CDR3aa: CASSLDLGAYGYTF

d_gene: .
j_gene: TRBJ2-3
v_gene: TRBV20-1
abundance: many
CDR3nt: TGCAGTGCTAGAGACCCGAAGGCAGATACGCAGTATTTT
CDR3aa: CSARDPKADTQYF

d_gene: TRBD2
j_gene: TRBJ2-5
v_gene: TRBV11-2
abundance: many
CDR3nt: TGTGCCAGCAGTGCGGGGGTGGGCCTCGGAGAGACCCAGTACTTC
CDR3aa: CASSAGVGLGETQYF

d_gene: .
j_gene: TRBJ1-4
v_gene: TRBV5-1
abundance: .
CDR3nt: TGCGCCAGCAGCCCGCTGGGCGTTAATGAAAAACTGTTTTTT
CDR3aa: CASSPLGVNEKLFF

d_gene: TRBD2
j_gene: TRBJ2-2
v_gene: TRBV7-3
abundance: many
CDR3nt: TGTGCCAGCAGCTTAGTCGCGGGGGGCACCGGGGAGCTGTTTTTT
CDR3aa: CASSLVAGGTGELFF

d_gene: TRBD2
j_gene: TRBJ2-2
v_gene: TRBV29-1
abundance: .
CDR3nt: TGCAGCGCAAAGCGGGGCGGCGGGGAGCTGTTTTTT
CDR3aa: CSAKRGGGELFF

d_gene: .
j_gene: TRBJ2-1
v_gene: TRBV5-1
abundance: many
CDR3nt: TGCGCCAGCAGCTTAGGCAGCTCGGACAATGAGCAGTTCTTC
CDR3aa: CASSLGSSDNEQFF

d_gene: TRBD1
j_gene: TRBJ2-1
v_gene: TRBV5-1
abundance: many
CDR3nt: TGCGCCAGCAGCTTGGCCGCTACTACAGGGGGCGGTGAGCAGTTCTTC
CDR3aa: CASSLAATTGGGEQFF

d_gene: TRBD1
j_gene: TRBJ1-2
v_gene: TRBV20-1
abundance: many
CDR3nt: TGCAGTGCTGGGACAGTCACTAACTATGGCTACACCTTC
CDR3aa: CSAGTVTNYGYTF

d_gene: .
j_gene: TRBJ1-2
v_gene: TRBV19
abundance: many
CDR3nt: TGTGCCAGTAGTATACCCGGGACCGCGGGCTACACCTTC
CDR3aa: CASSIPGTAGYTF